These 27 T cell receptor beta chains originate from one sample sequenced in a study of cytomegalovirus exposure and HLA in healthy donors. PCR employed 60 Vbeta and 13 Jbeta primers. The assay was immunoSEQ multiplex PCR, and TCRdb's table has in-frame clones only and misses some. The top ten clones hold around 4.2% of a sample with approximately 110,000 clones, over 70% of them seen once. Sequencing used PBMCs. All receptors come from a woman in her 40s in good health and CMV-seronegative.

The rearrangement links TRBV6-5 to TRBJ1-1, with TRBD1 matching over 8 bases. Unmatched junction bases numbered 4, after V lost 2 bases and J lost 8 bases. The CDR3 runs 13 residues. Looked up from germline, CDR1 is MNHEY and CDR2 is SVGAGI. The CDR3 loop is CASSYMTGEEAFF. The CDR3 DNA is TGTGCCAGCAGTTACATGACAGGGGAGGAAGCTTTCTTT.

The chain combines TRBV2 with TRBJ1-1; 9 bases align to TRBD1. V lost 6 bases to trimming and J lost 3 bases; unmatched junction nucleotides: 5. This CDR3 comprises 14 residues. Germline V gene sequence: CDR1 SNHLY, CDR2 FYNNEI. This chain's CDR3 is CASSADRGDTEAFF. CDR3 bases: TGTGCCAGCAGCGCAGACAGGGGGGACACTGAAGCTTTCTTT.

V gene TRBV7-8 combines with J gene TRBJ2-6; D not certain. The V end lost 5 bases, the J end lost 13 bases, and 15 bases lay between the germline ends. CDR3 length: 13 residues. CDR1 is SGHVS, CDR2 FQNEAQ, per germline. The CDR3 bases are TGTGCCAGCAGCCCCGGCCCCCCAGGTGTCCTGACTTTC. This encodes CASSPGPPGVLTF.

The genes are TRBV18 and TRBJ2-2; possible D gene TRBD1, 5 bases. V lost 0 bases to trimming and J lost 1 base, with 9 bases between them. The germline V gene encodes CDR1 KGHSH and CDR2 LQKENI. The CDR3 is 16 amino acids. The CDR3 reads CASSPPVQVNTGELFF. The CDR3 nucleotides read TGTGCCAGCTCACCACCGGTACAGGTGAACACCGGGGAGCTGTTTTTT.

This clone was seen a single time. The V call is TRBV28, the J call TRBJ2-5, with 9 bases lining up with TRBD1. Matching the DNA end better, TRBJ2-7 makes the J call doubtful. Germline CDR1 and CDR2: MDHEN and SYDVKM. CDR3 length: 16 residues. CDR3 region: CASSLTAGQGTYEQYF. The CDR3 nucleotides are TGTGCCAGCAGTTTAACGGCGGGACAGGGAACCTACGAGCAGTACTTC.

The chain combines TRBV5-4 with TRBJ2-7; D is possibly TRBD2 (5 bases). Germline V gene sequence: CDR1 SGHNT, CDR2 YYREEE (reference sequence). Trimming cost V 4 bases and J 0 bases, with 8 bases left between them. The CDR3 totals 13 residues. CDR3 sequence (DNA): TGTGCCAGCAGCCCGGGATACTCCTACGAGCAGTACTTC. Translation: CASSPGYSYEQYF.

This clone occurred once. The V call is TRBV5-4, the J call TRBJ1-6, with TRBD1 as a possible D gene (5 bases). In germline, CDR1 is SGHNT, CDR2 YYREEE (reference sequence). Trimming left V 6 bases short and J 8 bases short, with 18 bases between. The CDR3 covers 15 residues. The CDR3 loop is CASTLGGTPHSPLHF. The CDR3 bases are TGTGCCAGCACCCTAGGCGGGACCCCTCATTCACCCCTCCACTTT.

The rearrangement links TRBV9 to TRBJ2-2; TRBD2 agrees at 7 bases. This CDR3 region has 15 residues. Per germline, CDR1 SGDLS and CDR2 YYNGEE. V lost 4 bases to trimming and J lost 0 bases; unmatched junction nucleotides: 3. Written as DNA, the CDR3 is TGTGCCAGCAGCCCGACTAGCTCGAACACCGGGGAGCTGTTTTTT. Translating it yields CASSPTSSNTGELFF.

The chain employs TRBV7-6 and TRBJ2-1, with 11 bases matching TRBD1. Germline CDR1 SGHVS, CDR2 FNYEAQ. The CDR3 runs to 15 residues. The V segment lost 3 bases and the J segment 4 bases; nucleotides outside the gene matches: 2. The CDR3 sequence: CASSFRDRGYNEQFF. The CDR3 coding sequence is TGTGCCAGCAGCTTCCGGGACAGGGGGTACAATGAGCAGTTCTTC.

This clone was recorded once. The gene calls are TRBV5-1 and TRBJ2-5, with TRBD2 identical over 8 bases. V dropped 3 bases and J dropped 11; count of bases not matched to a gene: 9. The germline CDR1 and CDR2 sequences are SGHRS and YFSETQ. The CDR3 has 13 residues. CDR3 amino acids: CASSWGDGREQYF. The CDR3 DNA follows: TGCGCCAGCAGCTGGGGCGACGGGAGGGAGCAGTACTTC. Full variable domain (rest looked up from reference TRBV5-1 and TRBJ2-5): KAGVTQTPRYLIKTRGQQVTLSCSPISGHRSVSWYQQTPGQGLQFLFEYFSETQRNKGNFPGRFSGRQFSNSRSEMNVSTLELGDSALYLCASSWGDGREQYFGPGTRLLVL.

V and J are TRBV9 and TRBJ2-1, with TRBD2 identical over 8 bases. The CDR3 length is 15 residues. J gave up 5 bases and V 0 bases, and 4 bases lay outside the gene matches. The germline V gene encodes CDR1 SGDLS and CDR2 YYNGEE. The CDR3 loop is CASSVVGLDHNEQFF. The CDR3 DNA reads as TGTGCCAGCAGCGTAGTGGGACTAGACCACAATGAGCAGTTCTTC.

As concerns this clone: Its ends do not fully match the called genes, so a read error is possible. This chain joins TRBV18 and TRBJ1-1; no definite D call. The CDR3 totals 13 residues. Looked up from germline, CDR1 is KGHSH and CDR2 is LQKENI. The CDR3 DNA reads as TGTGCCAGCTCACCTTGGGCCCCGGCTGAGGCTTTCTTT. Amino acids: CASSPWAPAEAFF.

The chain links TRBV19 to TRBJ2-3; D ambiguous. Germline CDR1 reads LNHDA; CDR2 reads SQIVND (reference sequence). V was shortened by 7 bases and J by 0 bases, with 11 bases between the two germline ends. The CDR3 consists of 14 residues. CDR3 amino acids: CASTPMQSTDTQYF. CDR3 nucleotides: TGTGCCAGTACCCCCATGCAGAGCACAGATACGCAGTATTTT.

The chain recombines TRBV28 with TRBJ2-2, with a weak D call TRBD2 (6 bases). Trimming shortened V by 5 bases and J by 2 bases, and 18 bases separated the two germline ends. Per germline, CDR1 MDHEN and CDR2 SYDVKM. This CDR3 has 17 amino acids. The CDR3 DNA sequence: TGTGCCAGCAGTCTAGCGTACAGGACTTCTAACACCGGGGAGCTGTTTTTT. It is translated as CASSLAYRTSNTGELFF.

This clone was counted only a few times. The V gene is TRBV14, the J gene TRBJ2-1; TRBD2 is a possible D gene (6 bases). Trimming pared 1 base from V and 3 bases from J, leaving 13 bases between. The germline V gene encodes CDR1 SGHDN and CDR2 FVKESK. The CDR3 has 16 amino acids. This CDR3 is CASSQVRAGHYNEQFF. CDR3 nucleotides: TGTGCCAGCAGCCAAGTGAGGGCGGGGCACTACAATGAGCAGTTCTTC.

V is TRBV7-2 and J is TRBJ1-5; weak D call: TRBD1 (5 bases). V lost 4 bases and J 7 bases, leaving 14 bases between the germline ends. Germline loops: CDR1 SGHTA, CDR2 FQGNSA. The CDR3 is 14 amino acids. The CDR3 region has the DNA TGTGCCAGCAGCTACCGGGGGGGGGACCAGCCCCAGCATTTT. It translates to CASSYRGGDQPQHF.

The V gene is TRBV2, the J gene TRBJ2-5, with TRBD2 matching over 13 bases. Trimming cost V 5 bases and J 5 bases; bases outside gene matches: 8. The CDR3 has 16 amino acids. Germline loops: CDR1 SNHLY, CDR2 FYNNEI. The CDR3 coding sequence is TGTGCCAGCAGTACTAGCGGGAGGGCCCTTTATGAGACCCAGTACTTC. Residues: CASSTSGRALYETQYF.

The chain is built from TRBV28 and TRBJ2-7; TRBD1 aligns across 10 bases. V lost 4 bases and J lost 2; bases outside the gene matches: 2. CDR1 MDHEN and CDR2 SYDVKM come from the germline V gene. The CDR3 totals 14 residues. The CDR3 loop reads CASSSGQGAYEQYF. As DNA, the CDR3 is TGTGCCAGCAGTTCCGGACAGGGGGCCTACGAGCAGTACTTC.

The chain carries TRBV9 and TRBJ2-1; possibly TRBD2 for D (6 bases). The germline V gene encodes CDR1 SGDLS and CDR2 YYNGEE. This CDR3 region has 16 residues. V was cut by 3 bases and J by 6 bases, with 19 bases left in between. Here the CDR3 reads CASSGLGLPNGNEQFF. CDR3 nucleotide sequence: TGTGCCAGCAGCGGACTGGGACTCCCGAACGGCAATGAGCAGTTCTTC.

This chain joins TRBV18 and TRBJ1-1; D call uncertain. V gave up 3 bases and J gave up 0 bases, with 17 bases separating them. The CDR3 totals 17 residues. The germline CDR1 and CDR2 sequences are KGHSH and LQKENI. The CDR3 region has the DNA TGTGCCAGCTCACCCGCGGTGCTTTCCGGCATGAACACTGAAGCTTTCTTT. It translates to CASSPAVLSGMNTEAFF.

CDR3 sequence (DNA): TGTGCCAGTAGTTCGCAGGGGGCAGCCACTGAAGCTTTCTTT. As protein: CASSSQGAATEAFF. The chain combines TRBV19 with TRBJ1-1; 8 bases are a match to TRBD1. The V and J ends lost 5 bases and 4 bases, in that order; junction bases with no gene match: 6. Looked up from germline, CDR1 is LNHDA and CDR2 is SQIVND (reference sequence). This CDR3 is built from 14 residues. Full variable domain (rest looked up from reference TRBV19 and TRBJ1-1): DGGITQSPKYLFRKEGQNVTLSCEQNLNHDAMYWYRQDPGQGLRLIYYSQIVNDFQKGDIAEGYSVSREKKESFPLTVTSAQKNPTAFYLCASSSQGAATEAFFGQGTRLTVV.

This chain uses TRBV27 with TRBJ1-2; 8 bases align to TRBD1. Germline CDR1 MNHEY, CDR2 SMNVEV (reference sequence). There are 13 residues in the CDR3. V lost 4 bases to trimming and J lost 4 bases; unmatched junction nucleotides: 2. The CDR3 here is CASSSDRAYGYTF. In DNA form, the CDR3 reads TGTGCCAGCAGTTCGGACAGGGCCTATGGCTACACCTTC.

This chain joins TRBV7-8 and TRBJ1-2, with TRBD1 as a possible D gene (5 bases). The ends were cut back, 0 bases at V and 3 bases at J, with 8 bases in the middle. Per the germline V gene, CDR1 is SGHVS and CDR2 is FQNEAQ. This CDR3 has 14 residues. The CDR3 here is CASSLAGGDYGYTF. The CDR3 DNA sequence: TGTGCCAGCAGCTTAGCTGGGGGGGACTATGGCTACACCTTC.

This clone showed up just a few times. The rearrangement uses TRBV6-1 and TRBJ2-1; the match to TRBD2 covers 9 bases. Per germline, CDR1 MNHNS and CDR2 SASEGT. Germline trimming cut 3 bases from V and 7 bases from J; bases unmatched to any gene: 7. The CDR3 extends over 15 amino acids. In DNA form, the CDR3 reads TGTGCCAGCAGTGACAGCGGGGGGCCGAGGAATGAGCAGTTCTTC. It encodes CASSDSGGPRNEQFF.

The J gene is TRBJ1-4, the V gene TRBV27, with TRBD1 matching over 7 bases. V trimming: 6 bases; J trimming: 2 bases; junction bases outside the gene matches: 6. Germline CDR1 and CDR2: MNHEY and SMNVEV (reference sequence). The CDR3 spans 15 residues. CDR3 amino acids: CASSPQGVTNEKLFF. DNA of the CDR3: TGTGCCAGCAGCCCCCAGGGGGTCACTAATGAAAAACTGTTTTTT.

The genes are TRBV21-1 and TRBJ2-1; the D call of TRBD2 is as the table states it, not checked on the DNA. TRBV21-1 is a recognized pseudogene. The CDR3 contains 15 residues. The CDR3 sequence is CASSKRGLERVGQFF. CDR3 DNA sequence: TGTGCCAGCAGCAAAAGGGGACTAGAGAGGGTTGGGCAGTTCTTC.

This chain links TRBV4-1 with TRBJ2-5, with TRBD1 matching 9 bases. The better agreement between TRBJ2-7 and the DNA end casts doubt on the J call. Germline values: CDR1 MGHRA, CDR2 YSYEKL. This CDR3 contains 15 residues. The CDR3 sequence is CASSQRTGGNYEQYF. The DNA of the CDR3 is TGCGCCAGCAGCCAACGCACAGGGGGCAACTACGAGCAGTACTTC.